This T cell receptor (beta chain) appears in the sequencing data of a study of shared clonotypes between healthy human individuals. Study results and caveats: Expectations were that clonotype sharing among donors would be affected by sequencing depth. Sharing across several donors was seen in 4% to 6.5% of naive CD4 clonotypes. Sampling covered blood only; tissue repertoires likely differ.

CD45RO negativity and positive selection for CCR7 defined naive CD8 cells, a population that excluded terminally differentiated effector memory CD45RA+ cells. Each sorted subset replicate got 200 ng genomic DNA, about 33,000 genomes. Some clones are missing from TCRdb's copy, which holds only in-frame ones; the method was immunoSEQ multiplex PCR. This sample has about 2 million clones, with over 85% found just once. As to this clone: Its specificity is unknown.

CDR3 length equals 14 residues. The germline V gene has CDR1 MNHEY and CDR2 SMNVEV (reference sequence). V lost 5 bases and J lost 3; bases outside the gene matches: 3. This sequence joins TRBV27 and TRBJ2-7, with 11 bases that match TRBD2. The sample comprised naive CD8+ T cells sorted from blood. The clonotype originates from a man aged 18 to 30 in good health. CDR3: CASSTTSGGYEQYF. The CDR3 DNA sequence: TGTGCCAGCAGTACAACTAGCGGGGGCTACGAGCAGTACTTC.